Listed here are 16 T cell receptor beta chains from one sample, sequenced in a study of T-cell reconstitution after alpha-beta-depleted transplantation in children. TCRbeta library construction was performed incorporating unique molecular identifiers. TCRdb re-called the PCR reads through MiXCR, storing one row per CDR3 protein. The sample holds fewer than 550,000 distinct CDR3 sequences, roughly 10% seen once. This specimen consisted of PBMCs, mostly from graft donor cells, obtained 180 days after TCRalphabeta/CD19-depleted stem cell transplant. Every receptor here comes from a female patient aged 2-15 years who had a stem cell transplant for aplastic anemia, so the T cells may come from the graft donor.

This clonotype was seen a handful of times. This chain uses TRBV15 with TRBJ2-5, with TRBD2 matching over 10 bases. The CDR3 spans 15 residues. The V gene's germline CDR1 is LNHNV and CDR2 YYDKDF (reference sequence). With V trimmed by 0 bases and J by 5 bases, 3 bases remained unmatched. CDR3 amino acids: CATSRDRGLAETQYF. As DNA, the CDR3 is TGTGCCACCAGCAGAGATCGGGGACTAGCGGAGACCCAGTACTTC. Drawing the rest from reference TRBV15 and TRBJ2-5, the complete variable domain is DAMVIQNPRYQVTQFGKPVTLSCSQTLNHNVMYWYQQKSSQAPKLLFHYYDKDFNNEADTPDNFQSRRPNTSFCFLDIRSPGLGDTAMYLCATSRDRGLAETQYFGPGTRLLVL.

This clonotype was detected a few times. The chain is built from TRBV12-3 or TRBV12-4 and TRBJ1-2; perhaps TRBD1 as D (5 bases). The CDR3 consists of 13 residues. V was pared by 3 bases and J by 4 bases, with 9 bases between. The DNA of the CDR3 is TGTGCCAGCAGTTTCCAGGGTGGCTATGGCTACACCTTC. This gives the protein CASSFQGGYGYTF.

Written as DNA, the CDR3 is TGTGCCAGCAGTGGCAACAGGGAGAACACAGATACGCAGTATTTT. Translation: CASSGNRENTDTQYF. This chain links TRBV25-1 with TRBJ2-3; D perhaps matches TRBD1 (6 bases). Germline lookup yields CDR1 MGHDK and CDR2 SYGVNS. This CDR3 is built from 15 residues. Trimming removed 4 bases from V and 2 bases from J, with 13 bases in between.

The chain has TRBV4-2 and TRBJ1-5; D uncertain. Germline CDR1 reads LGHNA; CDR2 reads YNFKEQ. The V end was cut by 4 bases, the J end by 4 bases, with 17 bases between. The CDR3 spans 16 residues. CDR3 DNA: TGTGCCAGCAGCCCGAGTTGGGGTAGAAGGAATCAGCCCCAGCATTTT. Its protein product is CASSPSWGRRNQPQHF.

The sample holds many counts of this clonotype. The J gene is TRBJ2-5, the V gene TRBV5-1; the D is unclear. In germline, CDR1 is SGHRS, CDR2 YFSETQ. Trimming took 0 bases from V and 2 from J, leaving 8 bases between them. This CDR3 spans 14 amino acids. This CDR3 is CASSLEPGQETQYF. CDR3 DNA: TGCGCCAGCAGCTTGGAGCCAGGTCAAGAGACCCAGTACTTC.

The chain links TRBV7-2 to TRBJ2-2; D call uncertain. Trimming shortened V by 5 bases and J by 0 bases, and 10 bases separated the two germline ends. The CDR3 contains 15 residues. Germline V gene data show CDR1 as SGHTA and CDR2 as FQGNSA. In nucleotides, the CDR3 is TGTGCCAGCAGCAAGACTGGCGCGAACACCGGGGAGCTGTTTTTT. It is translated as CASSKTGANTGELFF. The whole variable domain, remainder taken from reference TRBV7-2 and TRBJ2-2, is GAGVSQSPSNKVTEKGKDVELRCDPISGHTALYWYRQSLGQGLEFLIYFQGNSAPDKSGLPSDRFSAERTGGSVSTLTIQRTQQEDSAVYLCASSKTGANTGELFFGEGSRLTVL.

This chain uses TRBV19 with TRBJ1-4; weak D call: TRBD1 (5 bases). V dropped 3 bases and J dropped 0 bases, with 14 bases sitting between them. This CDR3 is 17 amino acids long. Germline CDR1 and CDR2: LNHDA and SQIVND (reference sequence). This CDR3 reads CASSITLQETTNEKLFF. The CDR3 DNA reads TGTGCCAGTAGTATTACCCTACAGGAGACAACTAATGAAAAACTGTTTTTT.

This clonotype was seen only a few times. This chain links TRBV7-2 with TRBJ2-7; the D gene is possibly TRBD2 (5 bases). CDR1 is SGHTA and CDR2 is FQGNSA in the germline V gene. Trimming removed 1 base at V and 3 bases at J, with 19 bases between. CDR3 size: 17 residues. CDR3 sequence reads: CASSLVDWRVGLYEQYV. The DNA of the CDR3 is TGTGCCAGCAGCTTAGTAGATTGGCGGGTTGGTCTCTACGAGCAGTACGTC.

The V and J genes are TRBV19 and TRBJ1-5; D might be TRBD1 (5 bases). The V end lost 6 bases, the J end lost 1 base, and 16 bases lay between the germline ends. Germline-derived CDR1 and CDR2 are LNHDA and SQIVND (reference sequence). This CDR3 is 16 amino acids long. CDR3 sequence: CASRTMGTRSNQPQHF. The DNA for the CDR3 is TGTGCCAGTAGGACGATGGGGACCCGCAGCAATCAGCCCCAGCATTTT.

A remark on this clonotype: A read error is possible here, since a much larger clone lies one base away. This rearrangement joins TRBV7-2 to TRBJ2-7; 15 bases are shared with TRBD2. CDR1 and CDR2 from the germline V gene are SGHTA and FQGNSA. This CDR3 is 17 amino acids long. The ends lost 3 bases at V and 3 bases at J; junction bases unmatched: 6. CDR3 nucleotide sequence: TGTGCCAGCAGCTTTGGACTAGCGGGAGGGCTAAACTACGAGCAGTACTTC. It specifies CASSFGLAGGLNYEQYF.

A few counts support this clonotype. V gene TRBV7-9 combines with J gene TRBJ1-4; tentative D call: TRBD1 (6 bases). Germline lookup yields CDR1 SEHNR and CDR2 FQNEAQ (reference sequence). Trimming removed 2 bases from V and 6 bases from J, with 10 bases in between. This CDR3 has 14 residues. Written as DNA, the CDR3 is TGTGCCAGCAGCTTAAGGGCAGGGGATGAAAAACTGTTTTTT. Amino acids: CASSLRAGDEKLFF.

This clonotype was detected only a few times. V is TRBV28 and J is TRBJ1-4; D gene unclear. There are 14 residues in the CDR3. V dropped 1 base and J dropped 4 bases, with 7 bases sitting between them. The V gene's germline CDR1 is MDHEN and CDR2 SYDVKM. For the CDR3, the DNA is TGTGCCAGCAGTTTATCAGTGGTTAATGAAAAACTGTTTTTT. Its protein product is CASSLSVVNEKLFF.

A few counts support this clonotype. CDR3 in amino acids: CASRLGREFLGYTF. CDR3 DNA sequence: TGTGCCAGCAGACTAGGTCGGGAGTTTTTAGGCTACACCTTC. V usage is TRBV28 and J usage is TRBJ1-2; no definite D call. CDR1 and CDR2 from the germline V gene are MDHEN and SYDVKM. The CDR3 is 14 amino acids. Trimming took off 6 bases at V and 8 bases at J, with 19 bases between the two ends.

CDR3 nucleotides: TGTGCCAGCAGCGAAGGGCTAGCGGGAGGCGGCTGGTACAATGAGCAGTTCTTC. It yields the protein CASSEGLAGGGWYNEQFF. The chain employs TRBV7-2 and TRBJ2-1, with 11 nucleotides matching TRBD2. The CDR3 runs to 18 residues. Germline CDR1 SGHTA, CDR2 FQGNSA. With 5 bases clipped from V and 4 bases from J, the junction kept 13 bases outside the gene matches.

The chain employs TRBV5-1 and TRBJ2-7; D is possibly TRBD1 or TRBD2 (6 bases each). This CDR3 has 14 residues. V gave up 3 bases and J gave up 3 bases, with 13 bases separating them. The germline CDR1 and CDR2 sequences are SGHRS and YFSETQ. The CDR3 DNA reads TGCGCCAGCAGCTCAGAGGGGGGCCGCTACGAGCAGTACTTC. Its protein product is CASSSEGGRYEQYF.

The V and J genes are TRBV20-1 and TRBJ2-1; D perhaps matches TRBD2 (6 bases). Germline values: CDR1 DFQATT, CDR2 SNEGSKA (reference sequence). The CDR3 runs to 11 residues. Trimming removed 2 bases at V and 15 bases at J, with 14 bases between. The CDR3 protein is CSARFGGKGFF. As DNA, the CDR3 is TGCAGTGCTAGATTCGGCGGGAAGGGGTTCTTC.